The 13 T cell receptor beta chains below were found in one sample sequenced in a study of T cell responses to AZD1222 COVID-19 vaccine. Only in-frame clones appear in the TCRdb table, and some are missing; sequencing was by immunoSEQ multiplex PCR. This sample yields tens of thousands of clones, of which approximately 85% are seen a single time; 15% to 20% belongs to the top ten. The input for sequencing was peripheral blood, taken on day 0 of MenACWY control vaccination. The receptors were sampled from an adult in good health.

This clone was found once. The gene calls are TRBV19 and TRBJ2-5, with D tentatively TRBD1 (6 bases). Germline V gene sequence: CDR1 LNHDA, CDR2 SQIVND (reference sequence). The length of the CDR3 is 13 residues. V lost 5 bases and J 5 bases, leaving 12 bases between the germline ends. This CDR3 reads CASSRYRAETQYF. In DNA, the CDR3 is TGTGCCAGTAGTCGGTACAGGGCCGAGACCCAGTACTTC. Full variable domain (rest looked up from reference TRBV19 and TRBJ2-5): DGGITQSPKYLFRKEGQNVTLSCEQNLNHDAMYWYRQDPGQGLRLIYYSQIVNDFQKGDIAEGYSVSREKKESFPLTVTSAQKNPTAFYLCASSRYRAETQYFGPGTRLLVL.

This clone was recorded a few times. One junction end disagrees with the germline gene, perhaps due to a read error. CDR3 protein: CASSYWVDRLLF. In nucleotides, the CDR3 is TGTGCCAGCAGTTATTGGGTGGACCGCTTACTGTTC. The chain couples TRBV6-2 or TRBV6-3 to TRBJ2-7, with no clear D. The CDR3 extends over 12 amino acids. In germline, CDR1 is MNHEY, CDR2 SVGEGT.

The chain couples TRBV5-4 to TRBJ2-5; D ambiguous. This CDR3 is 14 amino acids long. Looked up from germline, CDR1 is SGHNT and CDR2 is YYREEE (reference sequence). With 6 bases removed from V and 4 bases from J, the gap between germline ends came to 16 bases. In DNA form, the CDR3 reads TGTGCCAGCAACAAAGGAGCGTTGGGAGAGACCCAGTACTTC. This translates into CASNKGALGETQYF.

The CDR3 nucleotides are TGTGCCATCAAGGGGCGGGATGGGGGCAATGAGCAGTTCTTC. Amino acids: CAIKGRDGGNEQFF. V gene TRBV10-3 combines with J gene TRBJ2-1, with D maybe TRBD2 (6 bases). CDR3 length: 14 residues. Trimming cost V 7 bases and J 6 bases, with 16 bases left between them. Germline V gene sequence: CDR1 ENHRY, CDR2 SYGVKD.

This clone has a handful of counts. This chain uses TRBV5-3 with TRBJ2-7; 13 nucleotides agree with TRBD2. TRBV5-3 is filed as an ORF, its function uncertain. This CDR3 is 17 amino acids long. The V gene end was trimmed by 4 bases and the J gene end by 3 bases; junction bases not matched to a gene: 10. Here the CDR3 DNA reads TGTGCCAGAAGCCGAACTAGCGGGAGGGCTAAGTTCTACGAGCAGTACTTC. Its translation is CARSRTSGRAKFYEQYF.

This clone was picked up a small number of times. V gene TRBV29-1 combines with J gene TRBJ2-7; no definite D call. This CDR3 contains 11 residues. Germline V gene data show CDR1 as SQVTM and CDR2 as ANQGSEA. V was pared by 3 bases and J by 4 bases, with 7 bases between. This CDR3 reads CSVDSGYEQYF. CDR3 DNA sequence: TGCAGCGTTGATTCCGGTTACGAGCAGTACTTC.

This rearrangement joins TRBV5-4 to TRBJ1-1; TRBD1 matches 7 bases. With V trimmed by 4 bases and J by 4 bases, 13 bases remained unmatched. The CDR3 is 16 amino acids. The germline V gene has CDR1 SGHNT and CDR2 YYREEE (reference sequence). The CDR3 loop is CASSVGRGMTSTEAFF. The DNA of the CDR3 is TGTGCCAGCAGCGTCGGCAGGGGGATGACGAGCACTGAAGCTTTCTTT.

The CDR3: CASSKDGLGNQPQHF. The CDR3 DNA sequence: TGCGCCAGCAGCAAGGACGGACTCGGGAATCAGCCCCAGCATTTT. This chain connects TRBV5-1 to TRBJ1-5; no clear D. This CDR3 is 15 amino acids long. V was shortened by 4 bases and J by 4 bases, with 15 bases between the two germline ends. Germline V gene sequence: CDR1 SGHRS, CDR2 YFSETQ.

As DNA, the CDR3 is TGTGCCACCAGTGATGCAAGCTTTACGGGAGAGCAGTACTTC. Its protein product is CATSDASFTGEQYF. This chain uses TRBV24-1 with TRBJ2-7, with a weak D call TRBD2 (5 bases). The germline gives CDR1 KGHDR, CDR2 SFDVKD. The CDR3 is made up of 14 amino acids. Trimming removed 3 bases from V and 7 bases from J, with 15 bases in between.

The chain links TRBV7-9 to TRBJ2-3; D remains unclear. The germline gives CDR1 SEHNR, CDR2 FQNEAQ (reference sequence). The CDR3 contains 16 residues. V lost 5 bases, J lost 0 bases, and 15 bases lay in between. CDR3 DNA: TGTGCCAGCAGCGCCGTGGGCGGATCTAGCACAGATACGCAGTATTTT. Amino acid sequence: CASSAVGGSSTDTQYF.

The rearrangement uses TRBV4-1 and TRBJ1-2; D call uncertain. V was shortened by 0 bases and J by 7 bases, with 9 bases between the two germline ends. The V gene's germline CDR1 is MGHRA and CDR2 YSYEKL. CDR3 length: 13 amino acids. CDR3 DNA: TGCGCCAGCAGCCAAGATTCCGGCGTTGGCTACACCTTC. Translating gives CASSQDSGVGYTF.

The CDR3 DNA sequence: TGTGCCAGTAGTATAGGGACAACCTCTCGTGGCTACACCTTC. It is translated as CASSIGTTSRGYTF. The chain has TRBV19 and TRBJ1-2; D is possibly TRBD1 (5 bases). This CDR3 is built from 14 residues. V lost 1 base and J 7 bases, leaving 13 bases between the germline ends. Germline V gene data show CDR1 as LNHDA and CDR2 as SQIVND (reference sequence). The full variable domain, its missing parts supplied by reference TRBV19 and TRBJ1-2, is DGGITQSPKYLFRKEGQNVTLSCEQNLNHDAMYWYRQDPGQGLRLIYYSQIVNDFQKGDIAEGYSVSREKKESFPLTVTSAQKNPTAFYLCASSIGTTSRGYTFGSGTRLTVV.

CDR3 DNA sequence: TGTGCCAGCAGCGTAGGGGGAACGGGAGACTCCTACGAGCAGTACTTC. The encoded protein is CASSVGGTGDSYEQYF. The chain combines TRBV9 with TRBJ2-7; the D gene is possibly TRBD2 (6 bases). Germline V CDR1 and CDR2: SGDLS, YYNGEE. The CDR3 totals 16 residues. The V end lost 0 bases, the J end lost 0 bases, and 13 bases lay between the germline ends. Complete variable domain (other parts from reference TRBV9 and TRBJ2-7): DSGVTQTPKHLITATGQRVTLRCSPRSGDLSVYWYQQSLDQGLQFLIQYYNGEERAKGNILERFSAQQFPDLHSELNLSSLELGDSALYFCASSVGGTGDSYEQYFGPGTRLTVT.